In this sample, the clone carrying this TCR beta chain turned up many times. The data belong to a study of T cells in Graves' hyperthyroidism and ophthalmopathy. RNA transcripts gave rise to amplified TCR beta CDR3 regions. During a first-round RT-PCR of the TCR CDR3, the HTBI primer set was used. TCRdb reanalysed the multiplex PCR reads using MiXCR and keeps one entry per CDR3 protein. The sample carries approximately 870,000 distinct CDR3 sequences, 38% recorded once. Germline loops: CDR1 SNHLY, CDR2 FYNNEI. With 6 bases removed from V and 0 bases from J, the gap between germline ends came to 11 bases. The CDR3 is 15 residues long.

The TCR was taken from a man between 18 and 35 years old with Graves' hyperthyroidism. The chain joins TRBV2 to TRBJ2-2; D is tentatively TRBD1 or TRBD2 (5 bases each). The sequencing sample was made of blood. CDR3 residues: CASSWDGTNTGELFF. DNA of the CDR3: TGTGCCAGCAGCTGGGACGGCACGAACACCGGGGAGCTGTTTTTT.